This record concerns one T cell receptor beta chain sequence. Antigen specificity is unknown. These data originate in a study of T-cell reconstitution after alpha-beta-depleted transplantation in children. Regarding the study as a whole: The origin of high day-60 TCRbeta diversity in some patients lay in surviving recipient T cells and thymic progenitors. Reportedly, roughly two months post-transplant, alpha-beta T cells arose from several hundred expanded graft clones. Newly generated T cells supplied most T-cell counts and diversity one year post-transplant.

Trimming pared 3 bases from V and 4 bases from J, leaving 3 bases between. Germline lookup yields CDR1 LNHDA and CDR2 SQIVND (reference sequence). CDR3 length: 11 amino acids. Molecular barcoding with unique molecular identifiers was used for the TCRbeta library. In TCRdb, the PCR reads were re-called with MiXCR into one record per CDR3 protein. Among 300,000 or so distinct CDR3 sequences listed, approximately 20% were seen once. The chain is built from TRBV19 and TRBJ2-5; D call uncertain. The sample here was PBMCs, mostly from graft donor cells, taken 180 days after TCRalphabeta/CD19-depleted stem cell transplant. This TCR derives from a male patient aged 10 to 17 who had a stem cell transplant for acute lymphoblastic leukemia, so the T cells may come from the graft donor. Here the CDR3 reads CASSMGETQYF. For the CDR3, the DNA is TGTGCCAGTAGTATGGGAGAGACCCAGTACTTC.